This paragraph covers one T cell receptor beta chain sequence. The antigen remains unidentified. The sample is drawn from a study of post-analysis software for immune sequencing data. Study-wide results and caveats: The study found TRBV5-6, TRBV5-1 and TRBV20-1 among 5 or 6 TRBV segments more frequent in patients than controls.

Trimming removed 5 bases from V and 4 bases from J; junction bases left unmatched: 7. Germline CDR1 SEHNR, CDR2 FQNEAQ (reference sequence). The CDR3 has 15 amino acids. Libraries were made from TCR beta cDNA, and they carried unique molecular identifiers. TCRdb itself ran the PCR reads through MiXCR, one entry per CDR3 protein. The data hold about 770,000 distinct CDR3 sequences, with about half observed a single time. The sequenced material came from blood. The clonotype was recovered from a girl between 5 and 17 years old with multiple sclerosis. The chain couples TRBV7-9 to TRBJ2-1; 8 positions match TRBD2. CDR3 in DNA: TGTGCCAGCAGCCCGGGCGAGCGGGGGTACAATGAGCAGTTCTTC. Amino acids: CASSPGERGYNEQFF.